One TCR beta chain is described in this entry. Its cognate antigen is unknown. A 5'RACE template-switching step, the method used to make TCR cDNA, added a universal primer site and UMIs. From the 5' RACE reads, TCRdb called clonotypes with MiXCR, one entry per CDR3 protein. The sample consists of about 310,000 distinct CDR3 sequences, less than 4.5% of them appearing once. The CDR3 has 15 residues. The ends lost 8 bases at V and 9 bases at J; junction bases unmatched: 9. Germline V gene lookup returns CDR1 LGHDT and CDR2 YNNKEL (reference sequence). The sample belongs to a study of T cells after yellow fever vaccination. Overall study results and limits: It was a small share of clonotypes that appeared in both CD4 and CD8 compartments. Abundant bulk-derived clonotypes could contaminate FACS-sorted repertoires. Most clones from primary vaccination resurfaced after the booster (nearly 97% CD4, over 85% CD8).

This sequence was found in a man aged 18 to 29 who received the YFV17D yellow fever vaccine. The chain combines TRBV3-1 with TRBJ2-1; 14 nucleotides line up with TRBD2. The material was PBMCs, obtained on the day of the yellow fever booster vaccination. Here the CDR3 DNA reads TGTGCCAGCGGAGGACTAGCGGGGGGCGAGGGTGAGCAGTTCTTC. The encoded protein is CASGGLAGGEGEQFF.